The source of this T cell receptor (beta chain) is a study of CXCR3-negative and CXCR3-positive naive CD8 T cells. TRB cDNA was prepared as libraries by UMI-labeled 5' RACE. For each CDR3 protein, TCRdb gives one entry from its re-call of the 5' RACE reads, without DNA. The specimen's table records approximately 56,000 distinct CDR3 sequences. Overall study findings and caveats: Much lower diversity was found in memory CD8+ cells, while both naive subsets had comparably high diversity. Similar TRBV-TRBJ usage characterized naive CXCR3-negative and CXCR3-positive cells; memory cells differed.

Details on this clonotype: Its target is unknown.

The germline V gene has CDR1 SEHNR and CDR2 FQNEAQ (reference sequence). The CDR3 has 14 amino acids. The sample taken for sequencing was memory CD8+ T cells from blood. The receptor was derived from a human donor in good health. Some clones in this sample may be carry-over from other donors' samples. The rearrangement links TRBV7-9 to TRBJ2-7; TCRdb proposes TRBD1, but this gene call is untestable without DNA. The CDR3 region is CASSFPVGSGEQYF.